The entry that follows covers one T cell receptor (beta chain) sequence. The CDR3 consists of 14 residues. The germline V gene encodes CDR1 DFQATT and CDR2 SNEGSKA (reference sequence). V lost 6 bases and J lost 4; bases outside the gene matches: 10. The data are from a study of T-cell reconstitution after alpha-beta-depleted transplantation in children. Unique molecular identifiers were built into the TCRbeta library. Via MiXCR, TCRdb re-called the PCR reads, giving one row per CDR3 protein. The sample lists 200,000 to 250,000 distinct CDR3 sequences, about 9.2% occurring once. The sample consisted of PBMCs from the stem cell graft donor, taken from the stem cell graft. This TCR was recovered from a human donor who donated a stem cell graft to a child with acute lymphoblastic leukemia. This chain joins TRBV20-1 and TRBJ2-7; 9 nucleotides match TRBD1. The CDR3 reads CSALKGQGVYEQYF. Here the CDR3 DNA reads TGCAGTGCACTAAAGGGACAGGGAGTGTACGAGCAGTACTTC.